This T cell receptor (beta chain) was identified during a study of blood T cells in healthy people across ages. The wider study: With template switching, about one barcoded beta molecule was captured per two T cells.

The CDR3 sequence is 14 residues long. Germline CDR1 and CDR2: SGHTA and FQGNSA. Using a J-beta primer mix together with a sample-barcoded 5' primer, a second PCR was run for roughly 7 to 11 cycles. Each cDNA was tagged by a template-switch adaptor containing 12 random nucleotides. TCRdb ran MiXCR on the 5' RACE reads and lists one entry per CDR3 protein. This sample has 700,000 to 900,000 distinct CDR3 sequences, with roughly 53% found just once. Sequencing input: blood. This chain joins TRBV7-2 and TRBJ2-4; D is perhaps TRBD1 or TRBD2 (6 bases each). The assigned J gene may be wrong: the sequence end matches TRBJ2-7 better. The sequence was obtained from a man older than 75 in good health. CDR3: CASNIGGGVGEQYF. Here the CDR3 DNA reads TGTGCCAGCAACATAGGAGGGGGAGTAGGCGAGCAGTACTTC.